This paragraph reports one T cell receptor beta chain. This specimen belongs to a study of T cell responses to AZD1222 COVID-19 vaccine. Clones were sequenced by immunoSEQ multiplex PCR, and TCRdb holds only the in-frame ones, with some missing. The repertoire has tens of thousands of clones, 80% of them found once; the top ten carry 4.5% to 5%. The receptor was isolated from an adult who received the AZD1222 COVID-19 vaccine. The material sequenced was peripheral blood, taken 28 days after the second AZD1222 dose.

DNA for the CDR3: TGTGCCAGCAGCTGGGGGGAGACAGGTTCGGATACGCAGTATTTT. This translates into CASSWGETGSDTQYF. The chain links TRBV5-4 to TRBJ2-3; D tentatively fits TRBD1 or TRBD2 (6 bases each). CDR1 and CDR2 from the germline V gene are SGHNT and YYREEE (reference sequence). V lost 3 bases to trimming and J lost 6 bases, with 17 bases between them. This CDR3 has 15 amino acids.